This T cell receptor beta chain was profiled in a study of blood T cell repertoires in COVID-19. V lost 3 bases and J lost 8, with 11 bases in between. CDR1 is LGHDT and CDR2 is YNNKEL in the germline V gene (reference sequence). The CDR3 has 13 residues. TCRdb keeps only in-frame clones here, not all; method: immunoSEQ multiplex PCR. The sample yields 250,000 to 350,000 clones, around four fifths seen once. This clone showed up many times. The sequence was obtained from a woman in her forties or fifties with active or convalescent COVID-19. The sequenced material came from peripheral blood. This chain uses TRBV3-1 (or the pseudogene TRBV3-2) with TRBJ2-1; D is perhaps TRBD2 (5 bases). CDR3 nucleotides: TGTGCCAGCAGCCATGCGGAGGCGGATGAGCAGTTCTTC. Translating gives CASSHAEADEQFF.